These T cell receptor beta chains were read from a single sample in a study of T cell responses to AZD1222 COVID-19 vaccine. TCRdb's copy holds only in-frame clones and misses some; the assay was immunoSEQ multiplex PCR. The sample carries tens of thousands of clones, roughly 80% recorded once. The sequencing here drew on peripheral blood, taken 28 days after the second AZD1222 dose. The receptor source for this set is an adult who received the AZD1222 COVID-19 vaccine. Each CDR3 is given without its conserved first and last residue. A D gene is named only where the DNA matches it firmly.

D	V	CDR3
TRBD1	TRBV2	ASSGTGGNYGYT
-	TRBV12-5	ASGRGQAYNEQF
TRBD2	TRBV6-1	ASSGASGVTYEQY
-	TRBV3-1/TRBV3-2	ASSPRDTVAEAF
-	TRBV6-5	ASSPERGTEAF
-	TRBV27	ASSLSRDSGELF
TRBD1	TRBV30	AWSTGTETEAF
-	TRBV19	ASKSQGDGEKLF
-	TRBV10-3	AIGDANSYEQY
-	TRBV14	ASSQEARRVRTAEAF
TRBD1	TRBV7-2	ASSPTRDRSSPLH
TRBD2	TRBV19	ASRETSGGYNEQF
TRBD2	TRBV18	ASSRAGGSEQF
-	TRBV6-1	ASREENYGYT
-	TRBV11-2	ASRSWGLAKNIQY
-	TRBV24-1	ATSDRMNTEAF
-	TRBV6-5	ASKGRANTEAF
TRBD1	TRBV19	ASRDRGGYEQY
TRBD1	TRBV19	ASSIMGQGRNEQF
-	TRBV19	ASSIISGTGNYGYT
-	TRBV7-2	ASSLVSGYGNTIY
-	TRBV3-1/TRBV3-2	ASSWRPQTEAF
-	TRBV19	ASSIGGPLAGETQY
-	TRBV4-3	ASSQDYRVNGYT
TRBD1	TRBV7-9	ASSLGGDRFATNEKLF
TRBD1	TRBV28	ASTVDRGQPQH